This T cell receptor beta chain was found in a study of T cell changes during pregnancy in multiple sclerosis. Only in-frame clones appear in the TCRdb table, and some are missing; sequencing was by immunoSEQ multiplex PCR. Here the sample spans tens of thousands of clones, just over 90% being singletons. From germline, CDR1 is SNHLY and CDR2 FYNNEI. The ends lost 9 bases at V and 9 bases at J; junction bases unmatched: 9. This CDR3 is 15 amino acids long. The sequence derives from a female donor in good health, enrolled as a control in a pregnancy study. V gene TRBV2 combines with J gene TRBJ2-1; 15 bases match TRBD2. The sequenced sample was peripheral blood, obtained in the first trimester of pregnancy. The CDR3 spells CASRTSGGALGEQFF. In nucleotides, the CDR3 is TGTGCCAGTCGGACTAGCGGGGGGGCGTTGGGTGAGCAGTTCTTC.